The next 13 T cell receptor beta chains were all read from a single sample in a study of lymphopenia after photon versus proton radiotherapy (dated by TCRdb to the late 2010s). To prepare the library, the immunoSEQ multiplex PCR assay was applied. TCRdb re-hosts the immuneACCESS table, in-frame sequences only. Its copies lack some clones; in the studies checked, an unresolved V gene accounts for under half of them, and the cause for the rest is not known. This sample gives tens of thousands of clones in total; over 75% of them show up just once. The ten largest clones capture roughly 15% of the sample. The source material was peripheral blood, sampled from a patient treated with proton-based radiotherapy. These receptors were taken from a woman aged 70-85 years with pancreatic cancer.

This clone was picked up one time. This CDR3 is CASSQDSWGSQPQHF. The CDR3 bases are TGCGCCAGCAGCCAAGATAGTTGGGGGAGTCAGCCCCAGCATTTT. The rearrangement links TRBV4-3 to TRBJ1-5; D might be TRBD1 (5 bases). The CDR3 has 15 residues. The V and J ends lost 0 bases and 6 bases respectively, with 12 bases between them. Germline lookup yields CDR1 LGHNA and CDR2 YSLEER.

V is TRBV25-1 and J is TRBJ2-7, with 8 bases fitting TRBD1. This CDR3 comprises 13 residues. The germline V gene has CDR1 MGHDK and CDR2 SYGVNS. J gave up 3 bases and V 5 bases, and 3 bases lay outside the gene matches. DNA for the CDR3: TGTGCCAGCAGTCAGGGGGCTGGCTACGAGCAGTACTTC. This encodes CASSQGAGYEQYF.

J is TRBJ1-1 and V is TRBV2; a possible D gene is TRBD1 (5 bases). V was shortened by 3 bases and J by 1 base, with 9 bases between the two germline ends. This CDR3 region has 14 residues. Germline lookup yields CDR1 SNHLY and CDR2 FYNNEI. CDR3: CASSDGQGNTEAFF. In nucleotides, the CDR3 is TGTGCCAGCAGTGATGGGCAGGGGAACACTGAAGCTTTCTTT.

Of note for this clone: Additional DNA sequences in this sample encode the identical CDR3. The chain combines TRBV7-3 with TRBJ2-3; 11 nucleotides agree with TRBD2. Germline values: CDR1 SGHTA, CDR2 FQGTGA. The CDR3 runs to 15 residues. V dropped 2 bases and J dropped 4; count of bases not matched to a gene: 2. This CDR3 is CASSLGLAGADTQYF. Here the CDR3 DNA reads TGTGCCAGCAGCTTAGGACTAGCGGGTGCAGATACGCAGTATTTT.

The J gene is TRBJ2-7, the V gene TRBV19, with TRBD2 matching 12 bases. J gave up 12 bases and V 4 bases, and 7 bases lay outside the gene matches. The CDR3 length is 13 residues. CDR1 LNHDA and CDR2 SQIVND come from the germline V gene (reference sequence). CDR3 DNA: TGTGCCAGTAGTACCCGACTAGCGGGAGATCGGTACTTC. This gives the protein CASSTRLAGDRYF.

CDR3 region: CASRLPRGGYGYTF. The CDR3, as DNA: TGTGCCAGCAGATTACCGAGGGGGGGGTATGGCTACACCTTC. V usage is TRBV28 and J usage is TRBJ1-2; TRBD1 might be the D (6 bases). The germline CDR1 and CDR2 sequences are MDHEN and SYDVKM. The CDR3 has 14 amino acids. The germline V and J ends were trimmed by 6 bases and 5 bases, with 16 bases remaining between them.

The J gene is TRBJ1-5, the V gene TRBV19, with D possibly matching TRBD1 (5 bases). This CDR3 region has 14 residues. CDR1 and CDR2 from the germline V gene are LNHDA and SQIVND (reference sequence). The V end lost 8 bases, the J end lost 1 base, and 12 bases lay between the germline ends. CDR3 sequence reads: CASGSEGSNQPQHF. The DNA of the CDR3 is TGTGCCAGTGGCTCGGAGGGGAGCAATCAGCCCCAGCATTTT.

The J gene is TRBJ1-3, the V gene TRBV4-3; no firm D call. V lost 0 bases and J lost 1, with 7 bases in between. The CDR3 has 15 residues. Germline-derived CDR1 and CDR2 are LGHNA and YSLEER. The CDR3 loop reads CASSQDWFSGNTIYF. The CDR3 DNA reads as TGCGCCAGCAGCCAAGATTGGTTTTCTGGAAACACCATATATTTT.

CDR3 sequence (DNA): TGTGCCAGCAGCTTACGGGGTGGCGCTGAAGCTTTCTTT. Its protein is CASSLRGGAEAFF. The chain carries TRBV7-9 and TRBJ1-1, with unresolved D. Germline CDR1 and CDR2: SEHNR and FQNEAQ (reference sequence). The V gene lost 2 bases and the J gene lost 6 bases, with 10 bases spanning the gap. The CDR3 is 13 residues long.

This chain connects TRBV11-2 to TRBJ1-3, with a weak D call TRBD1 (5 bases). Germline assignment: CDR1 SGHAT and CDR2 FQNNGV. The CDR3 sequence is 14 residues long. Trimming pared 6 bases from V and 0 bases from J, leaving 9 bases between. The CDR3 sequence: CASSKDNSGNTIYF. The CDR3 coding sequence is TGTGCCAGCAGTAAGGACAACTCTGGAAACACCATATATTTT.

The rearrangement links TRBV7-3 to TRBJ2-1; the D gene is possibly TRBD2 (6 bases). V dropped 5 bases and J dropped 7 bases, with 24 bases sitting between them. CDR3 length equals 17 residues. Germline V CDR1 and CDR2: SGHTA, FQGTGA. CDR3 amino acids: CASSLRRPGVTGNEQFF. Here the CDR3 DNA reads TGTGCCAGCAGCCTCCGACGCCCGGGAGTAACCGGAAATGAGCAGTTCTTC.

This clone appeared a single time. This chain joins TRBV7-9 and TRBJ2-7; 11 bases line up with TRBD2. With V trimmed by 5 bases and J by 3 bases, 6 bases remained unmatched. Germline V lookup: CDR1 SEHNR, CDR2 FQNEAQ (reference sequence). The CDR3 spans 15 residues. The CDR3 DNA is TGTGCCAGCAGCAACCTAGCGGGAGGTTTCTACGAGCAGTACTTC. This translates into CASSNLAGGFYEQYF.

The chain joins TRBV7-9 to TRBJ1-1; D ambiguous. Looked up from germline, CDR1 is SEHNR and CDR2 is FQNEAQ (reference sequence). This CDR3 has 16 residues. V lost 3 bases to trimming and J lost 3 bases, with 17 bases between them. The CDR3 DNA follows: TGTGCCAGCAGCTTCGAATTTTTTTCCCGGCACACTGAAGCTTTCTTT. The encoded protein is CASSFEFFSRHTEAFF.